Given below is one T cell receptor beta chain in context. This clonotype has more than one count but fewer than ten. Its antigen remains undetermined. Base-call qualities are not available, and no considerably larger clone is one nucleotide away. This sample is part of a study of blood T cells in healthy people across ages (dated by TCRdb to about 2015). General notes on the study: Template switching captured roughly one uniquely barcoded TCR beta cDNA molecule per two T cells in model experiments. Two additional independent replicas of 1 million unique cDNA reads from the same blood draw were analyzed for two donors (one aged 18 to 30 and one aged 80 or older). Donors were grouped into four age groups: young (average approximately 16 years), middle-aged (under 40), aged (about 59) and long-lived (approximately 75). To track age-related changes in TCR beta repertoire diversity, the study relied on deep sequencing normalized with unique cDNA molecular identifiers.

What the work shows at the level of the full study, not this receptor alone: Because profiling used bulk unsorted PBMCs, naive and antigen-experienced compartments could not be compared conclusively. Estimates of total diversity based on one million sequenced T cells were regarded as lower bounds and as underestimates. As age increased, observed TCR beta diversity per million T cells dropped in a roughly linear way, and a significant reduction was already evident by age roughly 40. There was a strong correlation between observed TCR beta diversity and the percentage of naive T cells measured by flow cytometry. Because donor CMV infection status was unknown, age-related changes in expanded clonotypes were potentially confounded. The long-lived group showed more naive CD4+ T cells, fewer expanded clones and increased TCR diversity than the aged group, suggesting age selection.

CDR1 DFQATT and CDR2 SNEGSKA were looked up in the germline V gene (reference sequence). Spanning cysteine to phenylalanine, the CDR3 consists of 15 amino acids. Only the CDR3 region is kept as DNA, spanning 45 bases read in frame from base 1. Trimming takes 5 bases off V and 1 base off J; junction bases not matched to a gene: 5. The 40 or so donors, aged roughly 6 to 100 years, were systemically healthy Caucasian individuals from Russia. Approximately 10 milliliters of peripheral blood were collected from each donor into EDTA-treated Vacutainer tubes. Ficoll-Paque density-gradient centrifugation was used to isolate PBMCs, with at least 6.5 million obtained per sample. Trizol reagent was used to extract total RNA from the PBMCs, yielding at least 6 micrograms per sample. For every donor, an aliquot of PBMCs went through flow cytometry to measure the percentages of naive CD45RAhigh/CD27high T cells.

The library was produced with 5' RACE. Instrument on record: Illumina HiSeq 2500. A second roughly 6 to 12 cycle PCR used a sample-barcoded 5' primer and a J-beta primer mix. A template-switch 5' adaptor carrying 12 random nucleotides introduced a unique molecular identifier onto each TCR beta cDNA molecule. Each sample yielded at least 2.5 million CDR3-containing paired-end reads. First-strand cDNA was synthesized from all RNA with the Mint cDNA synthesis kit, primed by a TRBC-specific oligonucleotide. Following uracil-DNA glycosylase treatment, all cDNA underwent a first 18-cycle PCR with the universal primers M1SS and BC2_uni_R. Concerning the study's data processing: For normalization, 1 million high-quality reads, each with a distinct molecular identifier, were randomly selected from each sample. Instead of being binned into consensus sequences, reads with shared molecular identifiers were discarded. MiTCR, with a Q25 quality threshold and the strictest error-elimination algorithm, was used for CDR3 identification, clonotype clustering and error correction. A nonparametric unseen species model using Euler transformation provided a lower-bound estimate of total TCR beta diversity. TCRdb's own reprocessing of the public reads used fastp at Q25 and MiXCR and kept productive beta chains. Duplicate CDR3 protein sequences are folded into a single record with the most common DNA and genes. The V and J calls come from TCRdb's annotation, not from the publication. This sample holds around 700,000 distinct CDR3 sequences; about 25% were observed only once. 9.4% of the sample is taken by the ten largest.

The same specimen was also included in a second study, on T cells of mothers and their children. Looking at the second paper: The donors were nine systemically healthy Caucasian individuals, made up of three mothers and their six children. cDNA synthesis used all of the extracted RNA, with about 1.5 ug of RNA in each 15 ul reaction. Sample barcodes and 2-4 random nucleotides were added via the M1S primer in the second PCR. More than 8 million TCR beta CDR3 reads were obtained from each mother, and several million reads were obtained from each child. Thymic selection similarly shapes TCR recombination output in related and unrelated pairs, with minor effect from inherited differences. Normalized repertoire overlap in related mother-child pairs was always slightly higher than in unrelated mother-child pairs, but the difference was never significant. No persistent microchimeric T cell clones were found, with a detection sensitivity of 80 to 100 clones per million clonotypes. The study used deep NGS to compare TCR beta repertoires of mothers and children, seeking features distinguishing related mother-child pairs from unrelated individuals. The mean age was around 40 +/- 4 years for the mothers and roughly 11 +/- 4 years for the children. After adapter ligation was performed with NEBNext reagents, the libraries were sequenced on an Illumina HiSeq 2000 with 100+100 nt paired-end reads. To avoid cross-contamination, the mother libraries and the child libraries were prepared a month apart and sequenced in separate runs. For each donor, between roughly 500,000 and 2,200,000 distinct TCR beta clonotypes were identified. Naive TCR beta clonotypes were estimated from low-frequency clonotypes matched to each donor's FACS-determined naive share, without sorting.

The sequence came from a boy between 5 and 17 years old in good health. In this chain, TRBV20-1 is recombined with TRBJ2-7; 13 of the junction bases match TRBD2. What was sequenced was blood. The DNA sequence follows: TGCAGTGCTGTAGGACTAGCGGGAGAGTCCTACGAGCAGTACTTC. It is translated as CSAVGLAGESYEQYF.